This T cell receptor (beta chain) was profiled in a study of blood T cells in healthy people across ages. Study observations and caveats: Among T cells, TCR beta diversity per million cells dropped roughly linearly as age rose.

Extraction of total RNA produced a minimum of 5.5 micrograms from each sample. To note about this clonotype: Its target is not known.

Germline V gives CDR1 MGHRA, CDR2 YSYEKL. The V and J ends lost 4 bases and 1 base respectively, with 11 bases between them. The CDR3 totals 15 residues. It was with a sample-barcoded 5' primer and a J-beta primer mix that a second PCR of about 6 to 11 cycles was run. Every individual sample yielded 2.5 million or more paired-end reads (each containing CDR3). A single record per CDR3 protein comes from TCRdb applying MiXCR to the 5' RACE reads. The data contain 1.4 million to 1.5 million distinct CDR3 sequences, around two fifths of them singletons. Sample: blood. This TCR derives from a woman aged 18-29 years in good health. The rearrangement uses TRBV4-1 and TRBJ2-4; no definite D call. The CDR3 DNA reads as TGCGCCAGCAGCCGGACCCCGGATGCCAAAAACATTCAGTACTTC. Protein: CASSRTPDAKNIQYF.